This TCR beta chain was captured in a study of cytomegalovirus exposure and HLA in healthy donors. Study-level information: Within an early data release were about 80 million unique TCRs drawn from HLA-typed donors.

V was trimmed by 2 bases and J by 5 bases, leaving 10 bases between them. Germline V gives CDR1 SGHVS, CDR2 FQNEAQ. The CDR3 totals 14 residues. About this clone itself: What it binds is unknown.

The PCR used 60 Vbeta and 13 Jbeta primers. The data were produced by immunoSEQ multiplex PCR, yet TCRdb's version contains in-frame clones alone and is incomplete. The sample includes under 200,000 clones, around 84% of them seen just once. Study-level findings and limits: Later, TCR association rates were found to vary by HLA locus, highest for DRB1 and lowest for HLA-C. In a later analysis, HLA-associated beta chains showed higher expansion and lower generation probabilities than comparable chains.

The origin of this receptor is a woman aged 50 to 60 in good health and CMV-seropositive. The chain is built from TRBV7-8 and TRBJ1-5; a weak D match, TRBD1 (5 bases). Sequencing used PBMCs. The DNA of the CDR3 is TGTGCCAGCAGCTTATATAGGGGTGATCAGCCCCAGCATTTT. Translating gives CASSLYRGDQPQHF.